This T cell receptor beta chain is from a study of shared clonotypes between healthy human individuals. Overall study results and limits: Generation probability values for non-shared clonotypes were lower than those for clonotypes shared by all four donors.

CD45RO-negative, CCR7-selected cells formed the naive CD8 fraction, which excluded terminally differentiated effector memory CD45RA+ cells. The CDR3 is 15 residues long. Trimming pared 6 bases from V and 2 bases from J, leaving 17 bases between. Germline V gene sequence: CDR1 SNHLY, CDR2 FYNNEI. About this clone itself: What it recognizes is unknown.

Running of the assay took place at deep level. Replicate PCRs run on sorted subsets employed roughly 180 ng DNA, about 27,000 T cell genomes. Sequenced by immunoSEQ multiplex PCR; TCRdb stores in-frame clones only, minus some. This table holds 2 million or so clones, over 85% found once. Sequenced sample: naive CD8+ T cells sorted from blood. This clonotype was sampled from a man between 18 and 35 years old in good health. The V gene is TRBV2, the J gene TRBJ2-7; TRBD1 might be the D (7 bases). The CDR3: CASRGRDSPTYEQYF. The CDR3 bases are TGTGCCAGCAGGGGGCGGGACAGCCCTACCTACGAGCAGTACTTC.